These 30 T cell receptor delta chains were sequenced from one sample in a study of gammadelta T cells in human blood (dated by TCRdb to 2020 to 2021). The library was obtained by RT-PCR. Sequenced using an Illumina MiSeq. TCRdb called clones from the public reads with CATT, and repeated DNA sequences were later combined into one row. Counted in this sample were around 1,100 delta-chain clones; roughly 8% of them appeared once. Roughly 12% of the sample belongs to the ten largest clones. Sequenced material: non-Vgamma9Vdelta2 gamma-delta T cells from adult blood. These receptors were taken from a human donor.

There are a few counts of this clone. The genes are TRDV1 and TRDJ1; 7 nucleotides line up with TRDD3. V lost 1 base and J lost 1; bases outside the gene matches: 18. Per germline, CDR1 TSWWSYY and CDR2 QGS. The CDR3 consists of 20 residues. Written as DNA, the CDR3 is TGTGCTCTTGGGGAACCGAACCTCGGTGGGGGACCCGTTGCCACCGATAAACTCATCTTT. It yields the protein CALGEPNLGGGPVATDKLIF.

This clone is categorized as large (0.1 to 1%). The chain employs TRDV1 and TRDJ1; tentatively, D is TRDD3 (6 bases). The germline gives CDR1 TSWWSYY, CDR2 QGS. The CDR3 consists of 14 residues. Trimming cost V 5 bases and J 12 bases, with 22 bases left between them. The CDR3 nucleotides are TGTGCTCTTGGGCGGGGATCCTCCTCTAATAGGATCATCTTT. It yields the protein CALGRGSSSNRIIF.

Relative to its sample, this clone is large. The V call is TRAV29/DV5, the J call TRDJ1, with 13 nucleotides matching TRDD3. This CDR3 contains 20 residues. Germline assignment: CDR1 NSMFDY and CDR2 ISSIKDK. Germline trimming cut 0 bases from V and 1 base from J; bases unmatched to any gene: 15. This chain's CDR3 is CAASALLYWGIRGVTDKLIF. The DNA of the CDR3 is TGTGCAGCAAGCGCTCTCCTATACTGGGGGATACGCGGGGTCACCGATAAACTCATCTTT.

This clone is large within its sample. The chain links TRDV1 to TRDJ1, with 12 bases fitting TRDD3. CDR3 length: 22 residues. The junction had 21 bases not matched to a gene; V was cut back by 4 bases and J by 0 bases. Germline-derived CDR1 and CDR2 are TSWWSYY and QGS. For the CDR3, the DNA is TGTGCTCTTGGGGGATTCCTGCGTACTGGGGGATACATACGGACTTACACCGATAAACTCATCTTT. As protein: CALGGFLRTGGYIRTYTDKLIF.

The gene calls are TRAV29/DV5 and TRDJ1; 10 bases are shared with TRDD3. The CDR3 is 26 amino acids. Per germline, CDR1 NSMFDY and CDR2 ISSIKDK. With V trimmed by 0 bases and J by 6 bases, 41 bases remained unmatched. CDR3 residues: CAASESSYEYLRLGDPFYSTRYKLIF. In nucleotides, the CDR3 is TGTGCAGCAAGCGAGTCTTCCTACGAGTACCTTCGACTGGGGGATCCATTCTACTCCACCCGATATAAACTCATCTTT.

This clone is classed as large (0.1 to 1%). The rearrangement links TRDV3 to TRDJ1; 7 bases are shared with TRDD3. Trimming at V came to 2 bases and at J to 0 bases, leaving 12 bases not matched to a gene. CDR3 length: 16 residues. Looked up from germline, CDR1 is TVYSNPD and CDR2 is GDNSRS (reference sequence). The CDR3 loop reads CAFDGLLGGYTDKLIF. CDR3 nucleotide sequence: TGTGCCTTTGACGGTTTGCTGGGGGGTTACACCGATAAACTCATCTTT.

By share, this clone counts as large. The chain employs TRAV38-2/DV8 and TRDJ1; TRDD3 matches 10 bases. The CDR3 runs to 21 residues. V shed 9 bases and J 2 bases; nucleotides not matched to a gene: 28. Germline V gives CDR1 TSESDYY, CDR2 QEAYKQQN. CDR3 DNA sequence: TGTGCTTTCATGAAGCTCCCCACCGGGGGATACGCGTCCCCCTTTACCGATAAACTCATCTTT. Residues: CAFMKLPTGGYASPFTDKLIF.

This clone ranks as medium-sized. This chain joins TRDV1 and TRDJ1; TRDD3 agrees at 9 bases. CDR3 length: 18 amino acids. V lost 2 bases to trimming and J lost 0 bases; unmatched junction nucleotides: 10. From germline, CDR1 is TSWWSYY and CDR2 QGS. The CDR3: CALGEVTWGMVYTDKLIF. The CDR3 DNA is TGTGCTCTTGGGGAAGTGACCTGGGGGATGGTTTACACCGATAAACTCATCTTT.

This clone is deemed large. The rearrangement links TRAV38-2/DV8 to TRDJ1; a weak D match, TRDD3 (8 bases). V lost 2 bases and J lost 0, with 32 bases in between. The CDR3 sequence is 22 residues long. Germline V CDR1 and CDR2: TSESDYY, QEAYKQQN. CDR3 coding DNA: TGTGCTTATAGGAGTTCGGGACTTATTTCCTACGCTGGGGGACCCTACACCGATAAACTCATCTTT. Encoded protein: CAYRSSGLISYAGGPYTDKLIF.

By sample fraction, this clone is medium-sized. This sequence joins TRDV1 and TRDJ1, with 11 positions matching TRDD3. V lost 3 bases and J lost 3; bases outside the gene matches: 18. This CDR3 contains 20 residues. Germline-derived CDR1 and CDR2 are TSWWSYY and QGS. The CDR3 region has the DNA TGTGCTCTTGGGGAGTTCCTATACTGGGGGATAGAGAATCGTCCCGATAAACTCATCTTT. It yields the protein CALGEFLYWGIENRPDKLIF.

With respect to this clone: This may arise from a read error, as a much more abundant clone is one base away. The V call is TRAV29/DV5, the J call TRDJ1; TRDD3 agrees at 10 bases. The CDR3 length is 30 residues. Looked up from germline, CDR1 is NSMFDY and CDR2 is ISSIKDK. Here the CDR3 reads CSVLQCSTTPSFPGNPYWGINPPYTDKLIF. Written as DNA, the CDR3 is TGCAGTGTACTTCAGTGCAGTACAACGCCTTCTTTCCCGGGTAACCCGTACTGGGGGATCAATCCCCCGTACACCGATAAACTCATCTTT.

Relative to its sample, this clone is medium-sized. This sequence joins TRDV1 and TRDJ1, with 13 bases fitting TRDD3. This CDR3 contains 22 residues. Germline lookup yields CDR1 TSWWSYY and CDR2 QGS. The junction had 24 bases not matched to a gene; V was cut back by 5 bases and J by 3 bases. In DNA, the CDR3 is TGTGCTCTTGGGTCGCCTTCCTACCATTTAGCACCACTGGGGGATACGTCCGATAAACTCATCTTT. This translates into CALGSPSYHLAPLGDTSDKLIF.

By share, this clone counts as medium-sized. The rearrangement joins TRDV1 to TRDJ1, with 10 positions matching TRDD3. The germline CDR1 and CDR2 sequences are TSWWSYY and QGS. V shed 0 bases, J shed 0 bases, and the junction held 19 bases outside the gene matches. The CDR3 contains 22 residues. The CDR3 protein is CALGELSLVGDTLRGDTDKLIF. The CDR3 nucleotides read TGTGCTCTTGGGGAACTCTCCCTGGTGGGGGATACCCTCCGGGGGGACACCGATAAACTCATCTTT.

This clone ranks as medium-sized (0.01 to 0.1%). The chain joins TRDV1 to TRDJ1; 13 bases agree with TRDD3. The CDR3 is 22 amino acids. V shed 6 bases and J 6 bases; nucleotides not matched to a gene: 28. CDR1 and CDR2 from the germline V gene are TSWWSYY and QGS. The CDR3 sequence is CALGPLNSLYWGIREGVNKLIF. DNA of the CDR3: TGTGCTCTTGGACCCCTGAACAGCCTTTACTGGGGGATACGCGAGGGGGTTAATAAACTCATCTTT.

Relative to its sample, this clone is medium-sized. This chain links TRDV1 with TRDJ1, with 11 bases that match TRDD3. This CDR3 has 22 amino acids. The germline V gene has CDR1 TSWWSYY and CDR2 QGS. The trim removed 1 base at V and 6 bases at J, leaving 25 bases unmatched. The CDR3: CALGERSPQLLPYWGINHKLIF. CDR3 DNA sequence: TGTGCTCTTGGGGAACGGTCCCCCCAACTATTGCCTTACTGGGGGATAAATCATAAACTCATCTTT.

The J gene is given as TRDJ2, and the V gene is not called. There are 11 residues in the CDR3. The CDR3 loop reads CASALTAQLFF. The CDR3 DNA sequence: TGTGCTAGTGCTTTGACAGCACAACTCTTCTTT.

V usage is TRDV3 and J usage is TRDJ1; TRDD3 agrees at 12 bases. The CDR3 extends over 23 amino acids. Looked up from germline, CDR1 is TVYSNPD and CDR2 is GDNSRS (reference sequence). V was pared by 2 bases and J by 0 bases, with 28 bases of the junction left unmatched. The CDR3 reads CAFSLPMDWGILESDTYTDKLIF. The CDR3 nucleotides read TGTGCCTTTTCGTTACCCATGGACTGGGGGATACTAGAATCGGACACGTACACCGATAAACTCATCTTT.

By proportion, this clone is medium-sized (0.01 to 0.1%). This chain links TRDV1 with TRDJ1; the D gene could be TRDD2 or TRDD3 (5 bases each). V lost 0 bases and J lost 0, with 35 bases in between. Per germline, CDR1 TSWWSYY and CDR2 QGS. This CDR3 contains 24 residues. The CDR3 loop is CALGELGPPLFLGKVNEYTDKLIF. The CDR3 DNA sequence: TGTGCTCTTGGGGAACTAGGACCCCCCCTGTTCCTGGGAAAGGTAAACGAATACACCGATAAACTCATCTTT.

Worth noting for this clone: The amino acid sequence in TCRdb belongs to a much larger clone and departs from this DNA's translation at residue 10, likely a sequencing read error; the sequence shown is translated from the DNA. The chain employs TRDV2 and TRDJ1, with 9 positions matching TRDD3. CDR3 size: 19 residues. Trimming cost V 2 bases and J 0 bases; bases outside gene matches: 15. Germline values: CDR1 GEAIGNYY, CDR2 EKD. CDR3 residues: CACDMPYWGTRMDTDKLIF. The CDR3 DNA reads as TGTGCCTGTGACATGCCATACTGGGGGACACGGATGGACACCGATAAACTCATCTTT.

This clone was seen only a few times. For this DNA, TCRdb reports the protein of a much larger clone, which diverges at residue 13, most likely from a read error; the protein presented here is translated directly from the DNA. This chain uses TRDV1 with TRDJ1, with D perhaps TRDD3 (6 bases). V lost 1 base to trimming and J lost 0 bases, with 24 bases between them. The CDR3 loop spans 20 amino acids. Germline CDR1 reads TSWWSYY; CDR2 reads QGS. The DNA of the CDR3 is TGTGCTCTTGGGGAACCCTCCCTCCCCTTAGTGGGGGGGTACACCGATAAACTCATCTTT. Amino acids: CALGEPSLPLVGGYTDKLIF.

A word on this clone: Being one base from a much bigger clone, this may be a read error. Other DNA sequences of this sample code for an identical CDR3. This sequence joins TRDV3 and TRDJ4, with D tentatively TRDD3 (6 bases). Trimming shortened V by 0 bases and J by 1 base, and 24 bases separated the two germline ends. Germline CDR1 reads TVYSNPD; CDR2 reads GDNSRS (reference sequence). The CDR3 runs to 17 residues. Here the CDR3 DNA reads TGTGCCTTTAGCAGTCCATGGGGGGCCCCAAGGAGCAGACCCCTGATCTTT. It specifies CAFSSPWGAPRSRPLIF.

As regards this clone: This likely came from a read error, as a far larger clone is one base away. This chain uses TRDV1 with TRDJ1; the match to TRDD3 covers 12 bases. CDR1 is TSWWSYY and CDR2 is QGS in the germline V gene. V gave up 0 bases and J gave up 4 bases; unmatched junction bases: 21. The CDR3 consists of 22 residues. In DNA form, the CDR3 reads TGTGCTCTTGGGGAACTCTTCCTACTTTATATGACTGGGGGATACACAGTCGATAAACTCATCTTT. Translating it yields CALGELFLLYMTGGYTVDKLIF.

This clone occurred a few times. This rearrangement joins TRDV1 to TRDJ1; perhaps TRDD3 as D (5 bases). The V and J ends lost 1 base and 0 bases respectively, with 21 bases between them. Germline CDR1 and CDR2: TSWWSYY and QGS. The CDR3 consists of 19 residues. The CDR3 protein is CALGEPAFPWAPYTDKLIF. The DNA for the CDR3 is TGTGCTCTTGGGGAACCGGCCTTTCCCTGGGCCCCGTACACCGATAAACTCATCTTT.

This chain links TRDV1 with TRDJ1, with TRDD3 identical over 13 bases. Germline V gene lookup returns CDR1 TSWWSYY and CDR2 QGS. V shed 3 bases and J 7 bases; nucleotides not matched to a gene: 11. There are 17 residues in the CDR3. The CDR3 sequence is CALGDPYWGIRRGKLIF. The CDR3 nucleotides are TGTGCTCTTGGGGACCCTTACTGGGGGATACGCCGGGGTAAACTCATCTTT.

This clone is large by share. The gene calls are TRDV1 and TRDJ2, with D possibly matching TRDD2 (5 bases). CDR1 and CDR2 (germline): TSWWSYY, QGS. This CDR3 has 18 residues. Trimming stripped 2 bases from V and 2 bases from J, with 18 bases between. CDR3 amino acids: CALGEAYDPSILTAQLFF. In DNA, the CDR3 is TGTGCTCTTGGGGAAGCCTACGACCCATCCATATTGACAGCACAACTCTTCTTT.

A note on this clone: Since a much larger clone is just one base distant, this may be a read error. This rearrangement joins TRDV1 to TRDJ1; TRDD3 matches at 10 bases. J was trimmed by 6 bases and V by 2 bases; bases with no gene match: 30. Germline-derived CDR1 and CDR2 are TSWWSYY and QGS. The CDR3 covers 23 residues. CDR3 coding DNA: TGTGCTCTTGGGGAAGGGCCCCCATCACAGGGGGGGATACGGTACGTTGGTGGCAATAAACTCATCTTT. Protein product: CALGEGPPSQGGIRYVGGNKLIF.

This clone is deemed large. V and J are TRDV1 and TRDJ1, with D perhaps matching TRDD2 or TRDD3 (9 bases each). The germline V gene encodes CDR1 TSWWSYY and CDR2 QGS. The CDR3 has 20 amino acids. Trimming cost V 4 bases and J 0 bases, with 27 bases left between them. The CDR3 protein is CALGVPFLRPGGWDTDKLIF. CDR3 sequence (DNA): TGTGCTCTTGGGGTCCCCTTCCTACGGCCTGGGGGATGGGACACCGATAAACTCATCTTT.

This clone rates as large. The V gene is TRDV3, the J gene TRDJ1, with 9 nucleotides matching TRDD3. Germline assignment: CDR1 TVYSNPD and CDR2 GDNSRS (reference sequence). V lost 4 bases, J lost 2 bases, and 17 bases stayed unmatched. The CDR3 is made up of 17 amino acids. The DNA of the CDR3 is TGTGCCTACTTATCCTACCGCCCGGGGGATACAACCGATAAACTCATCTTT. Its protein product is CAYLSYRPGDTTDKLIF. Using reference TRDV3 and TRDJ1 for the parts outside the CDR3, the full variable domain is CDKVTQSSPDQTVASGSEVVLLCTYDTVYSNPDLFWYRIRPDYSFQFVFYGDNSRSEGADFTQGRFSVKHILTQKAFHLVISPVRTEDSATYYCAYLSYRPGDTTDKLIFGKGTRVTVEP.

Sample share makes this clone medium-sized. V usage is TRAV29/DV5 and J usage is TRDJ1; tentative D call: TRDD3 (6 bases). CDR1 and CDR2 (germline): NSMFDY, ISSIKDK. CDR3 length equals 15 residues. Trimming took off 0 bases at V and 1 base at J, with 13 bases between the two ends. This CDR3 reads CAASEGPGITDKLIF. The CDR3 bases are TGTGCAGCAAGCGAGGGGCCGGGGATCACCGATAAACTCATCTTT.

By frequency in the sample, this clone is medium-sized. V usage is TRDV1 and J usage is TRDJ1; maybe TRDD3 (5 bases). This CDR3 has 23 residues. Looked up from germline, CDR1 is TSWWSYY and CDR2 is QGS. The ends were cut back, 1 base at V and 0 bases at J, with 33 bases in the middle. The CDR3, as DNA: TGTGCTCTTGGGGAACCCCCTTTCGGGGTAGGTGGGGTGGGCGGTGTGTACACCGATAAACTCATCTTT. As protein: CALGEPPFGVGGVGGVYTDKLIF.